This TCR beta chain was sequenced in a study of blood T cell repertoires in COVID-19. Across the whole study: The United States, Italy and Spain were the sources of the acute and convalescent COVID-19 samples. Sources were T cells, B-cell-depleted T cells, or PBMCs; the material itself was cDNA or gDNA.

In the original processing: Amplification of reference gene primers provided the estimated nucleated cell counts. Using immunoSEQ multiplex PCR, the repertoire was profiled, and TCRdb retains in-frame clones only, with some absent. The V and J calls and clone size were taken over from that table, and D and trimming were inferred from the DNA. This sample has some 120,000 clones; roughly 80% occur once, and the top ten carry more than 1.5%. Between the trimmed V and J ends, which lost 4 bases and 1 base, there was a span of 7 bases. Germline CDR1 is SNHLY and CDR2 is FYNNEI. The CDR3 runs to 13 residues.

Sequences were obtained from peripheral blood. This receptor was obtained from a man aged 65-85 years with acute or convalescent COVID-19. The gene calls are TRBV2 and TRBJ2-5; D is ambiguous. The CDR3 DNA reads TGTGCCAGCAGTGTGCAGATCCAAGAGACCCAGTACTTC. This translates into CASSVQIQETQYF.